This T cell receptor (beta chain) comes out of a study of T-cell reconstitution after alpha-beta-depleted transplantation in children (dated by TCRdb to 2016 to 2017). Turning to the overall study: Using TCR repertoire profiling, the study followed T-cell immune reconstitution in a quantitative way in children after TCRalphabeta/CD19-depleted allogeneic hematopoietic cell transplantation.

The paper's findings and limits, for the study overall: Over subsequent months, a decline in hyperexpanded clone frequencies was noted, and after one year, T-cell counts and TCRbeta diversity were mostly ascribed to newly produced T cells. The apparently early alphabetaT-cell count recovery about two months after transplant was reportedly dependent on only several hundred rapidly expanded clones derived from non-depleted graft cells. In some patients, high TCRbeta diversity at day 60 was attributed to recipient T cells and intrathymic progenitors that had survived conditioning.

The library was prepared using PCR. Sequencing took place on an Illumina HiSeq 2500. TCR library preparation used molecular barcoding, with unique molecular identifiers applied to normalize quantification of the TCRbeta repertoire. In TCRdb, the public reads were trimmed at Q25 with fastp and aligned with MiXCR, with productive beta chains retained. Entries that share a CDR3 protein sequence are merged under the most common genes and DNA. A total of hundreds of thousands of distinct CDR3 sequences appear in this sample, approximately 10% of them only once. The ten biggest clones cover 28% of the sample. The CDR3, from cysteine to phenylalanine, totals 13 residues. The sequence is cut down to CDR3 DNA, 39 bases in frame from base 1. The germline V gene (reference sequence) gives CDR1 as MNHNY and CDR2 as SVGAGI. Here V drops 5 bases and J drops 4 bases, and the junction holds 3 bases not matched to any gene.

This clonotype was recorded at least ten times. The specificity of this receptor is unknown. Base-call qualities are not available, and no considerably larger clone is one nucleotide away. In light of the paper, this sample's treatment or condition label describes: allogeneic hematopoietic cell transplantation with graft depleted of TCRalphabeta T cells and CD19 B cells. The children who served as transplant recipients had been given grafts of TCRalphabeta/CD19-depleted allogeneic hematopoietic cells. The sequencing used PBMCs, collected before TCRalphabeta/CD19-depleted stem cell transplant. The V and J genes are TRBV6-6 and TRBJ2-7; the central 9 bases match TRBD2. The receptor comes from a child younger than two with acute myeloid leukemia, due to receive a stem cell transplant. The encoded CDR3 is CASSISGSYEQYF. DNA sequence: TGTGCCAGCAGTATTAGCGGGAGTTACGAGCAGTACTTC.